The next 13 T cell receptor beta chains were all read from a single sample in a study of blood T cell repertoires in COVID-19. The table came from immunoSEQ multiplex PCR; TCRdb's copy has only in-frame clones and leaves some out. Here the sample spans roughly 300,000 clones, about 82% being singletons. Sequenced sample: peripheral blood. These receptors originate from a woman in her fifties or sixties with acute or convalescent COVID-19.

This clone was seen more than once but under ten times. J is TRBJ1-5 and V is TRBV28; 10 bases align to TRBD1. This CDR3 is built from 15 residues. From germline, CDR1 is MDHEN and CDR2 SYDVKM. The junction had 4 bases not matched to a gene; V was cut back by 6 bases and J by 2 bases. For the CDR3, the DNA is TGTGCCAGCAGGACAGGGGGCTATGGCAATCAGCCCCAGCATTTT. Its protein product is CASRTGGYGNQPQHF.

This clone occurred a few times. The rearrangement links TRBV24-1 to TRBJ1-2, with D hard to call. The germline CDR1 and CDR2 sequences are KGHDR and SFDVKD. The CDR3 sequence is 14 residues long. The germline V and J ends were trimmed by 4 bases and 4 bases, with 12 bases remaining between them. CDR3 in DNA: TGTGCCACCAGTGAAGCGCGGTCCCCCTATGGCTACACCTTC. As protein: CATSEARSPYGYTF.

The CDR3: CAIRDREADTQYF. In nucleotides, the CDR3 is TGTGCCATCAGGGACAGGGAGGCAGATACGCAGTATTTT. The rearrangement links TRBV10-3 to TRBJ2-3, with 8 bases aligning to TRBD1. Germline V gives CDR1 ENHRY, CDR2 SYGVKD. Germline trimming cut 6 bases from V and 4 bases from J; bases unmatched to any gene: 3. CDR3 size: 13 residues.

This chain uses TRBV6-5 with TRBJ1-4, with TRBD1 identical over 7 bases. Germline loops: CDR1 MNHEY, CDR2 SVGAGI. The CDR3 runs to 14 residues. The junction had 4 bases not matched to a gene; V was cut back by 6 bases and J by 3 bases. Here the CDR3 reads CASRTTGANEKLFF. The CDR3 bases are TGTGCCAGCAGAACTACAGGGGCTAATGAAAAACTGTTTTTT.

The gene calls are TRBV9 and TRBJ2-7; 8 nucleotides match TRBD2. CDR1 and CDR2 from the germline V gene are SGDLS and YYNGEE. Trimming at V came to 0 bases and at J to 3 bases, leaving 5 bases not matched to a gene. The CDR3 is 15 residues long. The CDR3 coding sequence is TGTGCCAGCAGCGTAGAACTAGCGGAAGTCTACGAGCAGTACTTC. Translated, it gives CASSVELAEVYEQYF.

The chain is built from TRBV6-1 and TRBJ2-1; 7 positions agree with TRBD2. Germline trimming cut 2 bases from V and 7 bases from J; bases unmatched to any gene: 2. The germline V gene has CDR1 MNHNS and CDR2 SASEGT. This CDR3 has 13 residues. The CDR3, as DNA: TGTGCCAGCAGTGAAACTAGCGCGAATGAGCAGTTCTTC. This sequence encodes CASSETSANEQFF.

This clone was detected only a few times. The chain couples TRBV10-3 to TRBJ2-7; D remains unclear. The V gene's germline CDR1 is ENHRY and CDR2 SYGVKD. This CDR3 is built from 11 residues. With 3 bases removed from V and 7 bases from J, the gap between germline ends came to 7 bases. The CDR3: CAISEDGEQYF. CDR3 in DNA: TGTGCCATCAGTGAAGACGGGGAGCAGTACTTC.

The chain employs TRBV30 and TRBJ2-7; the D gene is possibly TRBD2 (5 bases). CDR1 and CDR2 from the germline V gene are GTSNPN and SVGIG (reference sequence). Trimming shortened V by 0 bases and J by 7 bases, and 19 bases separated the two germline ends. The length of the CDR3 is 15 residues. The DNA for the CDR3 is TGTGCCTGGAGTGTAGGACTCTCCGGGGTCCGGGAGCAGTACTTC. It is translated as CAWSVGLSGVREQYF.

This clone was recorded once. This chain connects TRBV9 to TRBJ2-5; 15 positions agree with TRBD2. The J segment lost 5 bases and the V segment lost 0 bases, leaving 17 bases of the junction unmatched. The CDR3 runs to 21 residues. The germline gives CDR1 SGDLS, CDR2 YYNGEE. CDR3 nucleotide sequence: TGTGCCAGCAGCGTAGCCTTGAACCTGGGACTAGCGGGAGGAAAGGTTGAGACCCAGTACTTC. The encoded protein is CASSVALNLGLAGGKVETQYF.

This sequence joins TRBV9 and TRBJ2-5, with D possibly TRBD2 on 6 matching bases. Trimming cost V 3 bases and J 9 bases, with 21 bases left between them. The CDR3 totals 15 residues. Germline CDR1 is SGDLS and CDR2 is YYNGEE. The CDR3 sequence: CASSGVGEEERSQYF. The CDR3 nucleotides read TGTGCCAGCAGCGGAGTGGGGGAGGAGGAGAGGTCCCAGTACTTC.

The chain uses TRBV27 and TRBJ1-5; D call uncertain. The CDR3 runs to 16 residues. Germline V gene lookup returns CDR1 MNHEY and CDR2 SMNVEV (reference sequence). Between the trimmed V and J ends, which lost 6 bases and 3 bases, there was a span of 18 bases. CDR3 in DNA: TGTGCCAGCAGCTTCCGACGGGGTGGGATCAATCAGCCCCAGCATTTT. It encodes CASSFRRGGINQPQHF.

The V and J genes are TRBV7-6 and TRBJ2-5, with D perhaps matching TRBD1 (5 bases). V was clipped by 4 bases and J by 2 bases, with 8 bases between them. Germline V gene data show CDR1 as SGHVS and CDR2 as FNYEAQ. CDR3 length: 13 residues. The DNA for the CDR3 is TGTGCCAGCAGCTCGAGACAGCAAGAGACCCAGTACTTC. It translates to CASSSRQQETQYF.

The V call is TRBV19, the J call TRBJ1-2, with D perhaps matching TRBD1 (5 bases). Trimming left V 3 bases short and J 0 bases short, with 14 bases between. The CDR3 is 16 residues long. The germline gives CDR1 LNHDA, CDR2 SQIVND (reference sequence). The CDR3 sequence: CASSIRSGGPNYGYTF. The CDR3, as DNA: TGTGCCAGTAGTATTCGGTCCGGGGGTCCTAACTATGGCTACACCTTC.